Described below is a single TCR beta chain sequence and its context. The antigen is not known. This specimen belongs to a study of T cell responses to AZD1222 COVID-19 vaccine. Looking at the study overall: Second-dose intervals near 4 or 12 weeks were combined. Regarding the study as a whole: Clonal diversity was possibly underestimated, and the donors were mostly white British, with more females. The study found Spike-specific TCR breadth and depth rose after two AZD1222 doses. Nearly half of spike-specific TCRs reportedly target unmutated variant regions.

Data came from immunoSEQ multiplex PCR; TCRdb stores just in-frame clones and leaves some out. The data hold 90,000 to 150,000 clones, with around 90% observed a single time. The CDR3 is 14 residues long. Germline loops: CDR1 SGHRS, CDR2 YFSETQ. Trimming left V 1 base short and J 2 bases short, with 7 bases between. The chain has TRBV5-1 and TRBJ2-1; D is possibly TRBD2 (5 bases). The sample in question was peripheral blood, obtained on day 0 of AZD1222 vaccination. This sequence was found in an adult in good health. The CDR3 nucleotides are TGCGCCAGCAGCTTGTCCGGGACCTACAATGAGCAGTTCTTC. Translating gives CASSLSGTYNEQFF.